Each of the 17 T cell receptor beta chains below was sequenced from the same sample in a study of T cells after yellow fever vaccination. TCRdb analysed the 5' RACE reads with MiXCR anew, one entry per CDR3 protein. Among about 340,000 distinct CDR3 sequences, 4% were seen once, and the ten largest hold roughly 26%. Specimen: PBMCs, collected 5 days after the yellow fever booster vaccination. These receptors originate from a man between 18 and 35 years old who received the YFV17D yellow fever vaccine.

The chain carries TRBV3-2 and TRBJ2-1; the DNA was not compared with TRBD2, the D call given in the table. TRBV3-2 is a documented pseudogene. The CDR3 sequence is 15 residues long. CDR3 nucleotide sequence: TGTGCCAGCAACCCGAAGCGGGGGGGCCTCCATGAGCAGTTCTTC. This translates into CASNPKRGGLHEQFF.

This clonotype was seen only a few times. J is TRBJ2-3 and V is TRBV19; perhaps TRBD2 as D (6 bases). This CDR3 has 13 amino acids. V shed 3 bases and J shed 4 bases, with 8 bases lying between them. Germline CDR1 is LNHDA and CDR2 is SQIVND (reference sequence). The CDR3 region is CASSIASADTQYF. The CDR3 DNA follows: TGTGCCAGTAGTATCGCTAGCGCAGATACGCAGTATTTT.

This clonotype came up a few times. The chain employs TRBV15 and TRBJ2-5; D remains ambiguous. This CDR3 spans 14 amino acids. Trimming removed 3 bases from V and 2 bases from J, with 10 bases in between. Germline lookup yields CDR1 LNHNV and CDR2 YYDKDF (reference sequence). As DNA, the CDR3 is TGTGCCACCAGCAGTCCCCTAGGGCAAGAGACCCAGTACTTC. It specifies CATSSPLGQETQYF.

This clonotype was found many times. This rearrangement joins TRBV29-1 to TRBJ2-7; D call uncertain. This CDR3 is built from 14 residues. Trimming took off 1 base at V and 0 bases at J, with 10 bases between the two ends. Germline-derived CDR1 and CDR2 are SQVTM and ANQGSEA. The CDR3 spells CSVEVPLSSYEQYV. The CDR3 DNA reads TGCAGCGTTGAAGTGCCTCTGAGCTCCTACGAGCAGTACGTC.

This clonotype was recorded many times. The chain couples TRBV6-2 or TRBV6-3 to TRBJ2-5; D unclear. Germline V gene sequence: CDR1 MNHEY, CDR2 SVGEGT. This CDR3 contains 14 residues. Trimming shortened V by 4 bases and J by 5 bases, and 14 bases separated the two germline ends. CDR3 sequence reads: CASSSVTVGETQYF. The CDR3 DNA is TGTGCCAGCAGTTCCGTAACGGTAGGGGAGACCCAGTACTTC.

This clonotype showed up just a few times. The chain combines TRBV7-9 with TRBJ1-1, with D possibly being TRBD1 (5 bases). This CDR3 has 14 residues. V was pared by 7 bases and J by 1 base, with 13 bases between. Germline CDR1 SEHNR, CDR2 FQNEAQ (reference sequence). CDR3 amino acids: CASTSNDRNTEAFF. CDR3 nucleotide sequence: TGTGCCAGCACCAGCAATGACAGGAACACTGAAGCTTTCTTT.

The J gene is TRBJ1-5, the V gene TRBV15, with a tentative D call TRBD1 (5 bases). Trimming left V 0 bases short and J 6 bases short, with 9 bases between. The CDR3 has 14 residues. Germline values: CDR1 LNHNV, CDR2 YYDKDF (reference sequence). CDR3 loop: CATSRDGRGQPQHF. The CDR3 DNA is TGTGCCACCAGCAGAGACGGGAGGGGTCAGCCCCAGCATTTT.

This chain uses TRBV6-6 with TRBJ2-5; D is unresolved. Trimming removed 5 bases at V and 5 bases at J, with 12 bases between. CDR3 length equals 13 residues. Germline V gene data show CDR1 as MNHNY and CDR2 as SVGAGI (reference sequence). CDR3 nucleotide sequence: TGTGCCAGCAGTACCCCGGAGAAGGAGACCCAGTACTTC. This encodes CASSTPEKETQYF.

The rearrangement joins TRBV12-3 or TRBV12-4 to TRBJ1-6; maybe TRBD1 (5 bases). The CDR3 consists of 14 residues. The germline V and J ends were trimmed by 9 bases and 6 bases, with 15 bases remaining between them. CDR3 nucleotide sequence: TGTGCCAGATCCCCGGGACGGGTTAATTCACCCCTCCACTTT. It is translated as CARSPGRVNSPLHF.

This chain uses TRBV7-2 with TRBJ2-7; the D gene is possibly TRBD1 (5 bases). This CDR3 has 15 amino acids. Trimming left V 4 bases short and J 0 bases short, with 13 bases between. Per the germline V gene, CDR1 is SGHTA and CDR2 is FQGNSA. The CDR3 DNA follows: TGTGCCAGCAGCTACGTCGGCAGGGCCTCCTACGAGCAGTACTTC. It is translated as CASSYVGRASYEQYF.

In its sample, this clonotype was seen a few times. The chain uses TRBV12-3 or TRBV12-4 and TRBJ1-3, with 7 positions matching TRBD1. This CDR3 spans 16 amino acids. J gave up 0 bases and V 6 bases, and 8 bases lay outside the gene matches. CDR3 sequence (DNA): TGTGCCAGCAGGGAGACGGGACAGCACTCTGGAAACACCATATATTTT. Its translation: CASRETGQHSGNTIYF.

The chain links TRBV6-1 to TRBJ2-5, with TRBD1 matching over 8 bases. Germline V CDR1 and CDR2: MNHNS, SASEGT. The CDR3 extends over 15 amino acids. The V and J ends lost 1 base and 4 bases, in that order; junction bases with no gene match: 5. As DNA, the CDR3 is TGTGCCAGCAGTGAAGGCACAGGGGGAGGAGAGACCCAGTACTTC. Its protein product is CASSEGTGGGETQYF.

This chain links TRBV20-1 with TRBJ2-5; the D gene could be TRBD1 or TRBD2 (5 bases each). The CDR3 covers 13 residues. The ends were cut back, 5 bases at V and 9 bases at J, with 19 bases in the middle. The germline gives CDR1 DFQATT, CDR2 SNEGSKA (reference sequence). This CDR3 is CSAGGDRQFSQYF. The CDR3 nucleotides read TGCAGTGCTGGGGGTGACAGACAGTTCTCCCAGTACTTC.

This chain connects TRBV7-9 to TRBJ2-1, with 12 nucleotides matching TRBD2. V trimming: 4 bases; J trimming: 1 base; junction bases outside the gene matches: 14. The CDR3 spans 20 residues. The germline V gene has CDR1 SEHNR and CDR2 FQNEAQ (reference sequence). The CDR3 DNA reads as TGTGCCAGCAGCTCTCGTCTCCTAGCGGGGGGGCGGAGTTCCTACAATGAGCAGTTCTTC. Protein sequence: CASSSRLLAGGRSSYNEQFF. Full variable domain (outside the CDR3, taken from reference TRBV7-9 and TRBJ2-1): DTGVSQNPRHKITKRGQNVTFRCDPISEHNRLYWYRQTLGQGPEFLTYFQNEAQLEKSRLLSDRFSAERPKGSFSTLEIQRTEQGDSAMYLCASSSRLLAGGRSSYNEQFFGPGTRLTVL.

The sample holds a few counts of this clonotype. The chain couples TRBV30 to TRBJ2-7; 8 positions agree with TRBD1. V was clipped by 4 bases and J by 2 bases; unmatched bases: 7. Germline CDR1 is GTSNPN and CDR2 is SVGIG (reference sequence). The CDR3 loop spans 14 amino acids. Here the CDR3 DNA reads TGTGCCTGGACCCTGACAGGGGTTCCCTACGAGCAGTACTTC. This translates into CAWTLTGVPYEQYF.

The rearrangement uses TRBV30 and TRBJ1-1; a possible D gene is TRBD1 (5 bases). This CDR3 contains 15 residues. Germline-derived CDR1 and CDR2 are GTSNPN and SVGIG (reference sequence). V was clipped by 4 bases and J by 1 base, with 16 bases between them. The CDR3 region is CAWKKGVSKNTEAFF. The CDR3 DNA sequence: TGTGCCTGGAAAAAAGGGGTATCAAAGAACACTGAAGCTTTCTTT.

V usage is TRBV7-3 and J usage is TRBJ2-6; TRBD2 is a possible D gene (5 bases). CDR3 length equals 13 residues. Germline V gene lookup returns CDR1 SGHTA and CDR2 FQGTGA. V lost 8 bases, J lost 3 bases, and 8 bases lay in between. The CDR3 DNA sequence: TGTGCCAGCCGGACTGGTGGGGCCAACGTCCTGACTTTC. Its translation: CASRTGGANVLTF. The full variable domain, in which reference TRBV7-3 and TRBJ2-6 provide the parts outside the CDR3, is GAGVSQTPSNKVTEKGKYVELRCDPISGHTALYWYRQSLGQGPEFLIYFQGTGAADDSGLPNDRFFAVRPEGSVSTLKIQRTERGDSAVYLCASRTGGANVLTFGAGSRLTVL.